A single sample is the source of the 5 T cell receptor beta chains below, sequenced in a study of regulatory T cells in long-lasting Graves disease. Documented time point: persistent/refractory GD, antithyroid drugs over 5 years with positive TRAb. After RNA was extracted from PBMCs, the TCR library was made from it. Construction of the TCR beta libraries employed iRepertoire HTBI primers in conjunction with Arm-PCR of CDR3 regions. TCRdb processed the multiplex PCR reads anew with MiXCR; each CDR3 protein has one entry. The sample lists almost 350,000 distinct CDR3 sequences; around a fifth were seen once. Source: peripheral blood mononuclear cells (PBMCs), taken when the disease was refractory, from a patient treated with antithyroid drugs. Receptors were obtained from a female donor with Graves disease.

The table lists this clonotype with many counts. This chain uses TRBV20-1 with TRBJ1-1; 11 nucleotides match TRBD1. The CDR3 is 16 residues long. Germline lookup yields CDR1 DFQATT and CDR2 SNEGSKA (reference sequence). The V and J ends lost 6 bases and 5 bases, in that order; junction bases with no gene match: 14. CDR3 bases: TGCAGTGCCAAGGACAGGGGGCGAGGACGAGGGACTGAAGCTTTCTTT. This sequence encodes CSAKDRGRGRGTEAFF.

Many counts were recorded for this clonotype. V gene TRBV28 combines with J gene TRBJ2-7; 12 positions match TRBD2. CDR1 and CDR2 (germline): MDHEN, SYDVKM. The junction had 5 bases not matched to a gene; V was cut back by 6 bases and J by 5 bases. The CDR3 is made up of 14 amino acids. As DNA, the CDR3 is TGTGCCAGCAGGGAACTAGCGGGAGGAGACGAGCAGTACTTC. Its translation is CASRELAGGDEQYF.

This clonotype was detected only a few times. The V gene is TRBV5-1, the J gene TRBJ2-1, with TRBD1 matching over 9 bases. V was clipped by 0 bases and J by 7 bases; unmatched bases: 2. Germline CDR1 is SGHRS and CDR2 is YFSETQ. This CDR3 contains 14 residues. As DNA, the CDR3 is TGCGCCAGCAGCTTGGGGGACAGGGCAAATGAGCAGTTCTTC. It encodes CASSLGDRANEQFF.

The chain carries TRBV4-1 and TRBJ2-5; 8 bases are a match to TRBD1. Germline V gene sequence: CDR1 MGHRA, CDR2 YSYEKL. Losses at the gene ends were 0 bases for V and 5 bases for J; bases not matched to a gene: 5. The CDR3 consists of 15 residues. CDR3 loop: CASSQDTDRGETQYF. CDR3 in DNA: TGCGCCAGCAGCCAAGATACCGACAGGGGCGAGACCCAGTACTTC.

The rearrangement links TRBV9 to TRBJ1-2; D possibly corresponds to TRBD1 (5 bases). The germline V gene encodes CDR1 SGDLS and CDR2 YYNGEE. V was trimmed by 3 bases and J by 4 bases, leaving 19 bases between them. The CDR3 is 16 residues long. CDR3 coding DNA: TGTGCCAGCAGCGCTTCCACCAAGGGGAAGGGCTATGGCTACACCTTC. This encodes CASSASTKGKGYGYTF.